These T cell receptor beta chains were read from a single sample in a study of PD-L1 blockade in urothelial cancer. TCRdb's table, derived via immunoSEQ multiplex PCR, lists solely in-frame clones and lacks some. The data contain fewer than 75,000 clones, about nine tenths of them singletons. The input for sequencing was PBMCs, taken around atezolizumab (anti-PD-L1) treatment. The receptors here all came from a man between 65 and 79 years old with urothelial cancer. The CDR3 runs from the conserved cysteine through the conserved F or W. D genes are given only for firm matches. Only part of the rows carry a size: once, few, many, or a class if the clone is expanded.

TRBV19	NA	TRBJ2-2	NA	CASSLTTGNTGELFF	TGTGCCAGTAGTTTAACGACAGGGAACACCGGGGAGCTGTTTTTT
TRBV2	TRBD1	TRBJ1-5	NA	CASMRQGGGNQPQHF	TGTGCCAGCATGCGCCAGGGGGGCGGCAATCAGCCCCAGCATTTT
TRBV5-1	TRBD2	TRBJ2-1	NA	CASSLARGRAEYNEQFF	TGCGCCAGCAGCTTGGCTCGCGGGAGGGCAGAGTACAATGAGCAGTTCTTC
TRBV5-1	TRBD1	TRBJ1-2	NA	CASSSGQGGIYGYTF	TGCGCCAGCAGCTCAGGACAGGGGGGGATCTATGGCTACACCTTC
TRBV18	NA	TRBJ2-7	NA	CASSPGRTEIREQYF	TGTGCCAGCTCACCTGGTAGGACAGAGATACGTGAGCAGTACTTC
TRBV7-2	NA	TRBJ2-1	NA	CASLSTGYPSNEQFF	TGTGCCAGCCTTTCCACAGGGTATCCCTCCAATGAGCAGTTCTTC
TRBV10-3	NA	TRBJ2-3	NA	CAISGSTDTQYF	TGTGCCATCAGCGGGAGCACAGATACGCAGTATTTT
TRBV9	NA	TRBJ2-1	NA	CASSVAPPSSDEQFF	TGTGCCAGCAGCGTAGCCCCTCCAAGCAGCGATGAGCAGTTCTTC
TRBV28	NA	TRBJ2-7	NA	CASTGSAIRLYEQYF	TGTGCCAGCACAGGTTCGGCCATACGCCTCTACGAGCAGTACTTC
TRBV6-5	TRBD2	TRBJ2-7	few	CASSYSTSGWYEQYF	TGTGCCAGCAGTTACTCGACTAGCGGGTGGTACGAGCAGTACTTC
TRBV10-3	NA	TRBJ1-5	NA	CAISESTRGNQPQHF	TGTGCCATCAGTGAGTCGACTCGGGGGAATCAGCCCCAGCATTTT
TRBV29-1	TRBD1	TRBJ2-3	once	CSVDVAGGSQDTQYF	TGCAGCGTGGATGTTGCAGGGGGAAGTCAAGATACGCAGTATTTT
TRBV5-4	TRBD1	TRBJ1-2	NA	CASSTRQGAANYGYTF	TGTGCCAGCAGCACCCGACAGGGTGCAGCTAACTATGGCTACACCTTC
TRBV28	TRBD2	TRBJ2-4	NA	CASSLGGERVKNIQYF	TGTGCCAGCAGTTTGGGAGGGGAGAGAGTCAAAAACATTCAGTACTTC
TRBV15	TRBD1	TRBJ1-2	NA	CATSRDRQGAYGYTF	TGTGCCACCAGCAGAGATCGGCAGGGGGCCTATGGCTACACCTTC
TRBV9	NA	TRBJ1-2	NA	CASSVDPVNYGYTF	TGTGCCAGCAGCGTAGATCCAGTTAACTATGGCTACACCTTC
TRBV27	NA	TRBJ1-1	NA	CASSLRSGRGAFF	TGTGCCAGCAGTTTACGGTCCGGCCGAGGAGCTTTCTTT
TRBV11-2	NA	TRBJ2-1	NA	CASSEAVYNEQFF	TGTGCCAGCAGCGAGGCGGTTTACAATGAGCAGTTCTTC
TRBV7-7	NA	TRBJ2-5	NA	CASSSGGSAETQYF	TGTGCCAGCAGCTCCGGCGGCAGCGCGGAGACCCAGTACTTC
TRBV7-8	NA	TRBJ2-7	NA	CASSLSGDEQYF	TGTGCCAGCAGCTTATCAGGGGACGAGCAGTACTTC
TRBV2	NA	TRBJ1-1	NA	CASSVWQNTEAFF	TGTGCCAGCAGTGTTTGGCAAAACACTGAAGCTTTCTTT
TRBV5-1	TRBD2	TRBJ2-3	NA	CASNPSGSTDTQYF	TGCGCCAGCAACCCTAGCGGGAGCACAGATACGCAGTATTTT
TRBV5-1	NA	TRBJ1-3	NA	CASSFLSGAFSGNTIYF	TGCGCCAGCAGCTTTCTGTCAGGGGCGTTCTCTGGAAACACCATATATTTT
TRBV9	NA	TRBJ2-5	NA	CASSVGEPETQYF	TGTGCCAGCAGCGTAGGGGAGCCGGAGACCCAGTACTTC
TRBV7-8	TRBD2	TRBJ2-5	NA	CASSLNSAGAGETQYF	TGTGCCAGCAGCCTTAACTCGGCGGGAGCTGGCGAGACCCAGTACTTC
TRBV11-2	TRBD2	TRBJ2-1	NA	CASSSPRGSFSYNEQFF	TGTGCCAGCAGCTCCCCTCGCGGGAGCTTTTCCTACAATGAGCAGTTCTTC
TRBV14	TRBD2	TRBJ2-7	NA	CASSQGASGRTYEQYF	TGTGCCAGCAGCCAAGGGGCTAGCGGTCGGACCTACGAGCAGTACTTC
TRBV5-1	TRBD1	TRBJ1-1	NA	CASSVDRASMNTEAFF	TGCGCCAGCAGCGTCGACAGGGCAAGCATGAACACTGAAGCTTTCTTT
TRBV6-5	NA	TRBJ1-1	NA	CASSYIRGRTEAFF	TGTGCCAGCAGTTACATCAGGGGTAGGACTGAAGCTTTCTTT
TRBV9	NA	TRBJ2-2	NA	CASSPSHTGELFF	TGTGCCAGCAGCCCAAGCCACACCGGGGAGCTGTTTTTT
TRBV4-2	TRBD2	TRBJ2-2	NA	CASSQAPSGKNSGELFF	TGTGCCAGCAGCCAGGCGCCTAGCGGGAAGAATAGCGGGGAGCTGTTTTTT
TRBV19	NA	TRBJ2-5	NA	CASRPHRDIQETQYF	TGTGCCAGTAGGCCCCACCGGGACATTCAAGAGACCCAGTACTTC
TRBV28	NA	TRBJ2-3	NA	CASSLGLPQRNPDTQYF	TGTGCCAGCAGTTTGGGACTCCCTCAAAGGAACCCAGATACGCAGTATTTT
TRBV2	NA	TRBJ1-4	NA	CASSEIPATNEKLFF	TGTGCCAGCAGTGAAATCCCGGCAACTAATGAAAAACTGTTTTTT
TRBV5-5	TRBD1	TRBJ1-5	NA	CASSWDRGSNQPQHF	TGTGCCAGCAGCTGGGACAGGGGCAGCAATCAGCCCCAGCATTTT
TRBV5-1	NA	TRBJ1-1	NA	CASSLGPGHLNTEAFF	TGCGCCAGCAGCTTGGGGCCGGGACACCTGAACACTGAAGCTTTCTTT
TRBV6-5	NA	TRBJ2-7	NA	CASSSQPGAYEQYF	TGTGCCAGCAGCTCACAACCGGGGGCCTACGAGCAGTACTTC
TRBV14	NA	TRBJ1-1	once	CASSSGGVEAFF	TGTGCCAGCAGCTCAGGCGGGGTTGAAGCTTTCTTT
TRBV28	NA	TRBJ1-4	NA	CASTPVSPVGKLFF	TGTGCCAGCACCCCGGTCTCCCCTGTTGGAAAACTGTTTTTT
TRBV9	TRBD1	TRBJ1-1	NA	CASSLEGTALNTEAFF	TGTGCCAGCAGTCTAGAGGGGACAGCACTTAACACTGAAGCTTTCTTT
TRBV6-1	NA	TRBJ1-1	once	CASKTPQGNTEAFF	TGTGCCAGCAAGACCCCACAGGGGAACACTGAAGCTTTCTTT
TRBV15	NA	TRBJ2-3	NA	CATSERYEADTQYF	TGTGCCACCAGCGAAAGGTACGAGGCAGATACGCAGTATTTT
TRBV6-6	TRBD2	TRBJ2-4	NA	CASSYSLAGGENIQYF	TGTGCCAGCAGTTACTCACTAGCGGGAGGAGAAAACATTCAGTACTTC
TRBV27	TRBD2	TRBJ2-7	few	CASSLGTSGSYYEQYF	TGTGCCAGCAGTCTCGGGACTAGCGGATCCTACTACGAGCAGTACTTC
TRBV5-1	NA	TRBJ2-3	NA	CASSSISGADTQYF	TGCGCCAGCAGCTCAATTTCAGGGGCGGATACGCAGTATTTT
TRBV19	TRBD2	TRBJ2-7	NA	CASSTSGGLDEQYF	TGTGCCAGTAGTACGAGCGGGGGGCTCGACGAGCAGTACTTC
TRBV29-1	NA	TRBJ2-3	NA	CSVEDGKGDTQYF	TGCAGCGTTGAAGACGGGAAGGGAGATACGCAGTATTTT
TRBV2	NA	TRBJ2-2	NA	CASSDGGSNTGELFF	TGTGCCAGCAGTGATGGCGGGTCTAACACCGGGGAGCTGTTTTTT